This is a list of T cell receptor beta chains from one sample in a study of T-cell reconstitution after alpha-beta-depleted transplantation in children. TCRdb reanalysed the PCR reads using MiXCR and keeps one entry per CDR3 protein. This table holds hundreds of thousands of distinct CDR3 sequences, about an eighth found once. Sample: PBMCs, taken before TCRalphabeta/CD19-depleted stem cell transplant. These receptors originate from a girl aged 2-10 years with congenital amegakaryocytic thrombocytopenia, due to receive a stem cell transplant. The CDR3 runs from the conserved cysteine through the conserved F or W. Each record gives: D gene, V gene, J gene, clone size, CDR3 DNA, CDR3 protein. D genes are given only for firm matches. Rows give clone size only sometimes, using once, few, many, or a class for an expanded clone.

-	TRBV21-1	TRBJ1-3	few	TGTGCCAGCAGCAAACGCGGGCCCTCTGGAAACACCATATATTTT	CASSKRGPSGNTIYF
-	TRBV9	TRBJ2-7	-	TGTGCCAGCAGCGTAGTTAATGTGATCGGCCCGCATTCCAGCTCCTACGAGCAGTACTTC	CASSVVNVIGPHSSSYEQYF
-	TRBV12-3/TRBV12-4	TRBJ2-2	many	TGTGCCACTAGCGTTGGCGGGGAGCTGTTTTTT	CATSVGGELFF
TRBD2	TRBV4-2	TRBJ2-3	few	TGTGCCAGCAGCCAAGACCACGGACTAGCGGGAGGGCCTAGCACAGATACGCAGTATTTT	CASSQDHGLAGGPSTDTQYF
TRBD2	TRBV5-1	TRBJ2-5	many	TGCGCCAGCAGCTTCTGGACTAGCGAGGAACAAGAGACCCAGTACTTC	CASSFWTSEEQETQYF
TRBD1	TRBV7-2	TRBJ1-5	-	TGTGCCAGCAGCTGGGACAGGGGAAGGCCCCAGCATTTT	CASSWDRGRPQHF
TRBD2	TRBV7-3	TRBJ2-3	many	TGTGCCAGCAGCTTGGGGAGCGGGAGGGCCCCAGATACGCAGTATTTT	CASSLGSGRAPDTQYF
-	TRBV7-2	TRBJ1-2	few	TGTGCCAGCAGCTTAATCCCGGGACAATTTATTTATGGCTACACCTTC	CASSLIPGQFIYGYTF
-	TRBV3-1	TRBJ2-1	many	TGTGCCAGCAGCCAGCTAGCCCTGGATGAGCAGTTCTTC	CASSQLALDEQFF
TRBD1	TRBV28	TRBJ2-1	few	TGTGCCAGCAGTCCAGGACAGGGATGGGGTGGGCAGTTCTTC	CASSPGQGWGGQFF
-	TRBV7-9	TRBJ2-2	-	TGTGCCAGCAGCTTCCCTTTGGAGCTGTTTTTT	CASSFPLELFF
-	TRBV12-3/TRBV12-4	TRBJ1-1	many	TGTGCCAGCGGGGGACCTTCCGGGTATGCGACTGAAGCTTTCTTT	CASGGPSGYATEAFF
-	TRBV12-3/TRBV12-4	TRBJ2-7	-	TGTGCCAGCACACCCTCTGGTAATTACGAGCAGTACTTC	CASTPSGNYEQYF
-	TRBV11-3	TRBJ2-1	many	TGTGCCAGCAGCTTAGTCTCCCATGAGCAGTTCTTC	CASSLVSHEQFF
-	TRBV20-1	TRBJ2-1	-	TGCAGTGCTAGAAGGCTAGCCACCAATGAGCAGTTCTTC	CSARRLATNEQFF
-	TRBV5-1	TRBJ1-1	many	TGCGCCAGCAGCTTCTATTCCGTGAACACTGAAGCTTTCTTT	CASSFYSVNTEAFF
-	TRBV12-3/TRBV12-4	TRBJ2-5	many	TGTGCCAGCAGTTTCGTTCGTCAGGATCACCAAGAGACCCAGTACTTC	CASSFVRQDHQETQYF
TRBD1	TRBV6-1	TRBJ1-5	few	TGTGCCAGCAGCCTAGGACAGGGAGAACAGCCCCAGCATTTT	CASSLGQGEQPQHF
TRBD1	TRBV20-1	TRBJ1-5	many	TGCAGTGCTAGGATCACAGGGGGGAGAATTCAGCCCCAGCATTTT	CSARITGGRIQPQHF
-	TRBV12-3/TRBV12-4	TRBJ2-1	few	TGTGCCAGCAACCAGGCAGGGGGACTTTATGAGCAGTTCTTC	CASNQAGGLYEQFF
-	TRBV9	TRBJ2-5	many	TGTGCCAGCAGCCCGGAAAGGGCTAGCAGAAACCAAGAGACCCAGTACTTC	CASSPERASRNQETQYF
-	TRBV12-3/TRBV12-4	TRBJ2-3	many	TGTGCCTCTGTGCTCCTCCTGGGCACAGATACGCAGTATTTT	CASVLLLGTDTQYF
-	TRBV27	TRBJ1-6	few	TGTGCCAGCAGTGAACGTCGGATACCTCGTAGGCGGGACATTAATCCACCCCTCCACTTT	CASSERRIPRRRDINPPLHF
-	TRBV14	TRBJ2-7	few	TGTGCCAGCAGCCAACTACACAGGGAAACCTACGAGCAGTACTTC	CASSQLHRETYEQYF
-	TRBV20-1	TRBJ1-1	many	TGCAGTGCTGTTCCGGCCACCAGTGAGGAAGCTTTCTTT	CSAVPATSEEAFF
-	TRBV7-6	TRBJ2-2	-	TGTGCCTCCGGAACCCGTACCGGGGAGCTGTTTTTT	CASGTRTGELFF
-	TRBV4-1	TRBJ2-5	many	TGCGCCAGCAGCCAATGGGCTAAAGAAGAGACCCAGTACTTC	CASSQWAKEETQYF
TRBD1	TRBV5-1	TRBJ1-1	many	TGCGCCAGCAGCTGGGATCCGGGACAGGGATACACTGAAGCTTTCTTT	CASSWDPGQGYTEAFF
TRBD1	TRBV28	TRBJ2-7	-	TGTGCCAGCAGTACTGGGACAGGGGGCTCCTACGAGCAGTACTTC	CASSTGTGGSYEQYF
-	TRBV7-2	TRBJ1-4	-	TGTGCCAGCAGCTCCCGTAGAGGGACTAATGAAAAACTGTTTTTT	CASSSRRGTNEKLFF
-	TRBV20-1	TRBJ1-4	many	TGCAGTGCTGGAGGTACTAATGAAAAACTGTTTTTT	CSAGGTNEKLFF
TRBD1	TRBV6-4	TRBJ1-5	many	TGTGCCACCAGGACAGGAAGCCAGCCCCAGCATTTT	CATRTGSQPQHF
-	TRBV5-1	TRBJ2-5	-	TGCGCCAGCAGCTTGGTTATGGGAGAGACCCAGTACTTC	CASSLVMGETQYF
-	TRBV5-6	TRBJ2-5	few	TGTGCCAGCAGCTTCACAAGCGGCCAATGGGAGACCCAGTACTTC	CASSFTSGQWETQYF
-	TRBV7-2	TRBJ2-1	few	TGTGCCAGCAGCTTAGCTGGGGGCCAGCAGTTCTTC	CASSLAGGQQFF
-	TRBV4-2	TRBJ2-1	many	TGTGCCAGCAGCGGACGGGGGGCTCTGAGCTCCTACAATGAGCAGTTCTTC	CASSGRGALSSYNEQFF
TRBD1	TRBV12-3/TRBV12-4	TRBJ2-3	many	TGTGCCAGCAGGGACAGGGAGGATACGCAGTATTTT	CASRDREDTQYF
-	TRBV15	TRBJ1-1	-	TGTGCCACCAGCAGAGAAGGGGTACGGGGGAACACTGAAGCTTTCTTT	CATSREGVRGNTEAFF
TRBD2	TRBV4-1	TRBJ2-7	many	TGCGCCAGCAGCCAACTCGAATCGCTAGCGGACCTTTACGAGCAGTACTTC	CASSQLESLADLYEQYF
TRBD1	TRBV5-1	TRBJ2-7	many	TGCGCCAGCAGCCTGCCGGGACAGGGGGACAACGAGCAGTACTTC	CASSLPGQGDNEQYF
-	TRBV29-1	TRBJ2-1	many	TGCAGCGTTGACATACCCCAGTGGAATGAGCAGTTCTTC	CSVDIPQWNEQFF
TRBD2	TRBV29-1	TRBJ2-7	many	TGCAGCGTTGAAAAGCGGACTAGCGGGAGCTCCTACGAGCAGTACTTC	CSVEKRTSGSSYEQYF
-	TRBV7-9	TRBJ1-5	many	TGTGCCAGCAGCTTTCAGGGTCAGCCCCAGCATTTT	CASSFQGQPQHF
-	TRBV10-3	TRBJ2-5	few	TGTGCCATCGGCGGGGATTTAGGGGAGCAAGAGACCCAGTACTTC	CAIGGDLGEQETQYF
-	TRBV5-1	TRBJ2-1	few	TGCGCCAGCAGATCCTACTCCTACAATGAGCAGTTCTTC	CASRSYSYNEQFF
TRBD1	TRBV6-4	TRBJ1-4	-	TGTGCCAGCAGTCCCACCTTCGACAGGGGAGCCGAAAAACTGTTTTTT	CASSPTFDRGAEKLFF
TRBD2	TRBV5-1	TRBJ2-7	many	TGCGCCAGCAGCATCCCTAGCGGGAGCGGAGAGCAGTACTTC	CASSIPSGSGEQYF